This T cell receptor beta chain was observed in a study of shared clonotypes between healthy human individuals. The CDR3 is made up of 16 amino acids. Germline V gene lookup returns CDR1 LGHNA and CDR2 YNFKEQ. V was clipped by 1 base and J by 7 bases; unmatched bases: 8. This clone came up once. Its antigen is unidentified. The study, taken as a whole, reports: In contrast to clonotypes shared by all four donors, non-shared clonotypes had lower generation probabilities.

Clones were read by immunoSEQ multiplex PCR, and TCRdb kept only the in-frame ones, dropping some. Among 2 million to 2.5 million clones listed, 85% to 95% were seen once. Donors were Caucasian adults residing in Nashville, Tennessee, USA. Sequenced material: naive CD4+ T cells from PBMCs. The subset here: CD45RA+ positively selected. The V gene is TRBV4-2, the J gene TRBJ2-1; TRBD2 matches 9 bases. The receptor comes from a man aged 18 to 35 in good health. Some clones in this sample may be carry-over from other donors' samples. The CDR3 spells CASSQGSDGLANEQFF. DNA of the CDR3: TGTGCCAGCAGCCAAGGGTCCGATGGACTAGCGAATGAGCAGTTCTTC.